This paragraph covers one T cell receptor (beta chain) sequence. The antigen is unknown. This CDR3 has 15 residues. J gave up 0 bases and V 3 bases, and 4 bases lay outside the gene matches. The data were taken from a study of blood T cells in healthy people across ages. On the study more broadly: With template switching, about one barcoded beta molecule was captured per two T cells. Study outcomes and limitations: In older individuals, TCR beta diversity per million T cells was lower, falling roughly linearly with age.

Alongside a J-beta primer mix, a sample-barcoded 5' primer served in a second PCR lasting roughly 6 to 12 cycles. Each cDNA was tagged by a template-switch adaptor containing 12 random nucleotides. MiXCR was run by TCRdb on the 5' RACE reads, yielding one entry per CDR3 protein. The repertoire holds about 800,000 distinct CDR3 sequences, with over 45% as singletons. The donors, aged 6 to 90, were healthy Caucasians from Russia. The TCR was taken from a young man in good health. The sample consisted of blood. The chain carries TRBV12-3 or TRBV12-4 and TRBJ1-1; 7 bases fit TRBD1. The CDR3 loop is CASSFPRGVNTEAFF. CDR3 DNA sequence: TGTGCCAGCAGTTTCCCCAGGGGGGTGAACACTGAAGCTTTCTTT.